This note documents a single TCR beta chain sequence. Researchers ran the PCR with 60 Vbeta and 13 Jbeta primers. As handled by the study authors: Later analysis identified tens of millions of unique TCR beta chains, about 12 million shared. Method: immunoSEQ multiplex PCR; TCRdb's copy keeps in-frame clones and lacks some. Clone size and V and J calls were adopted from that table, with D and trimming inferred from the DNA. The sample holds approximately 140,000 clones, 66% seen once. These data belong to a study of cytomegalovirus exposure and HLA in healthy donors. CDR1 and CDR2 from the germline V gene are SGHRS and YFSETQ. There are 14 residues in the CDR3. Between the trimmed V and J ends, which lost 2 bases and 8 bases, there was a span of 11 bases.

V gene TRBV5-1 combines with J gene TRBJ1-6, with D unclear. Sample: PBMCs. The TCR originated in an older woman in good health and CMV-seronegative. The CDR3, as DNA: TGCGCCAGCAGCTTCGGCCAGGTAGATTCACCCCTCCACTTT. It codes for CASSFGQVDSPLHF.